Each of the 30 T cell receptor beta chains below was sequenced from the same sample in a study of control samples from healthy donors and cancer patients. Clones were sequenced by immunoSEQ multiplex PCR, and TCRdb holds only the in-frame ones, with some missing. Seen here are 45,000 to 60,000 clones, 85% to 95% observed once, and the top ten hold roughly 0.8%. Input material: PBMCs. Receptor source: a man aged 25-45 years with colorectal cancer.

V gene TRBV5-4 combines with J gene TRBJ2-7, with 12 bases fitting TRBD2. The CDR3 covers 15 residues. J gave up 6 bases and V 5 bases, and 9 bases lay outside the gene matches. Germline loops: CDR1 SGHNT, CDR2 YYREEE (reference sequence). As DNA, the CDR3 is TGTGCCAGCAGGACTAGCGGGGGTAATGTCGGCGAGCAGTACTTC. Amino acids: CASRTSGGNVGEQYF.

The chain is built from TRBV7-2 and TRBJ2-1; D gene unclear. Deletions cut 5 bases from V and 0 bases from J, with 8 bases between. This CDR3 has 14 amino acids. CDR1 and CDR2 from the germline V gene are SGHTA and FQGNSA. The CDR3: CASSHPNSYNEQFF. DNA of the CDR3: TGTGCCAGCAGCCACCCGAACTCCTACAATGAGCAGTTCTTC.

J is TRBJ1-3 and V is TRBV29-1; D gene uncertain. Germline V CDR1 and CDR2: SQVTM, ANQGSEA. V shed 4 bases and J shed 3 bases, with 10 bases lying between them. The CDR3 is 13 residues long. CDR3 amino acids: CSVGGEVGNTIYF. CDR3 nucleotide sequence: TGCAGCGTTGGTGGAGAAGTTGGAAACACCATATATTTT.

The chain links TRBV19 to TRBJ2-3, with D unclear. Per the germline V gene, CDR1 is LNHDA and CDR2 is SQIVND (reference sequence). This CDR3 region has 16 residues. Trimming removed 5 bases at V and 2 bases at J, with 17 bases between. The CDR3, as DNA: TGTGCCAGTAGTCCTGGCTTACTCTTAGCCACAGATACGCAGTATTTT. Translation gives CASSPGLLLATDTQYF.

V and J are TRBV4-1 and TRBJ1-5; D gene unclear. V lost 4 bases to trimming and J lost 6 bases, with 10 bases between them. Germline lookup yields CDR1 MGHRA and CDR2 YSYEKL. This CDR3 comprises 13 residues. Written as DNA, the CDR3 is TGCGCCAGCAGCCCGGGAGGTCGTCAGCCCCAGCATTTT. Protein sequence: CASSPGGRQPQHF.

This clone was counted a single time. The chain carries TRBV7-2 and TRBJ1-2; D might be TRBD1 (5 bases). Germline V CDR1 and CDR2: SGHTA, FQGNSA. The CDR3 is made up of 14 amino acids. Trimming pared 5 bases from V and 5 bases from J, leaving 15 bases between. As DNA, the CDR3 is TGTGCCAGCAGCCCTGTTGGGACCAGATATGGCTACACCTTC. Translated, it gives CASSPVGTRYGYTF.

The gene calls are TRBV4-1 and TRBJ1-5; D is perhaps TRBD1 (6 bases). The V end was cut by 4 bases, the J end by 2 bases, with 15 bases between. Germline V CDR1 and CDR2: MGHRA, YSYEKL. There are 16 residues in the CDR3. In DNA, the CDR3 is TGCGCCAGCAGCCCGCAGACAGGTGGGGGCAATCAGCCCCAGCATTTT. Translating it yields CASSPQTGGGNQPQHF.

This clone came up once. Here the CDR3 reads CASSQDYRGLDNEQFF. The CDR3 DNA is TGCGCCAGCAGCCAAGATTACAGGGGGCTCGACAATGAGCAGTTCTTC. The chain uses TRBV4-3 and TRBJ2-1, with 9 bases identical to TRBD1. There are 16 residues in the CDR3. CDR1 and CDR2 from the germline V gene are LGHNA and YSLEER. V shed 0 bases and J 5 bases; nucleotides not matched to a gene: 5.

The CDR3: CASSYQGGLRGTQYF. The DNA for the CDR3 is TGTGCCAGCAGTTACCAAGGGGGTTTGAGAGGGACCCAGTACTTC. The V call is TRBV6-2 or TRBV6-3, the J call TRBJ2-5; possibly TRBD1 for D (6 bases). Germline loops: CDR1 MNHEY, CDR2 SVGEGT. This CDR3 is 15 amino acids long. The V end lost 2 bases, the J end lost 7 bases, and 17 bases lay between the germline ends.

This clone has only one observation. CDR3 sequence: CASSPRGGTHEQYF. CDR3 coding DNA: TGCGCCAGCAGCCCCCGGGGAGGGACCCACGAGCAGTACTTC. The V and J genes are TRBV5-1 and TRBJ2-7, with 7 positions matching TRBD2. V was pared by 4 bases and J by 5 bases, with 9 bases of the junction left unmatched. Germline values: CDR1 SGHRS, CDR2 YFSETQ. The CDR3 is 14 residues long.

The CDR3 region is CASSTKDKPQHF. CDR3 nucleotide sequence: TGTGCCAGCAGTACTAAGGACAAGCCCCAGCATTTT. The V call is TRBV12-3 or TRBV12-4, the J call TRBJ1-5, with D possibly TRBD1 on 5 matching bases. The CDR3 is 12 residues long. V was shortened by 5 bases and J by 8 bases, with 10 bases between the two germline ends.

This chain joins TRBV25-1 and TRBJ1-2; TRBD1 is a possible D gene (5 bases). Germline lookup yields CDR1 MGHDK and CDR2 SYGVNS. The CDR3 is 13 amino acids. V shed 4 bases and J shed 8 bases, with 14 bases lying between them. The CDR3 DNA follows: TGTGCCAGCAGTGTGGAGGGGCCGTGGGGCTACACCTTC. This translates into CASSVEGPWGYTF.

The rearrangement joins TRBV6-5 to TRBJ1-6, with D tentatively TRBD1 (5 bases). V was clipped by 6 bases and J by 9 bases, with 15 bases between them. The length of the CDR3 is 14 residues. CDR1 is MNHEY and CDR2 is SVGAGI in the germline V gene. The CDR3 DNA sequence: TGTGCCAGCAGCCGCGGACAAGGGCGTTCACCCCTCCACTTT. This sequence encodes CASSRGQGRSPLHF.

The chain couples TRBV7-2 to TRBJ1-3; D possibly corresponds to TRBD1 (6 bases). The ends were cut back, 0 bases at V and 0 bases at J, with 18 bases in the middle. Germline CDR1 SGHTA, CDR2 FQGNSA. There are 19 residues in the CDR3. CDR3 residues: CASSLARGATHLSGNTIYF. The DNA for the CDR3 is TGTGCCAGCAGCTTAGCGCGGGGGGCCACTCATCTCTCTGGAAACACCATATATTTT. The full variable domain, completed using reference TRBV7-2 and TRBJ1-3, is GAGVSQSPSNKVTEKGKDVELRCDPISGHTALYWYRQSLGQGLEFLIYFQGNSAPDKSGLPSDRFSAERTGGSVSTLTIQRTQQEDSAVYLCASSLARGATHLSGNTIYFGEGSWLTVV.

This clone was found once. The rearrangement uses TRBV3-1 (or the pseudogene TRBV3-2) and TRBJ2-1; no reliable D call. The germline gives CDR1 LGHDT, CDR2 YNNKEL (reference sequence). V shed 3 bases and J shed 0 bases, with 9 bases lying between them. The CDR3 is 15 amino acids. CDR3: CASSHGFTSYNEQFF. CDR3 nucleotides: TGTGCCAGCAGCCACGGATTTACCTCCTACAATGAGCAGTTCTTC.

This rearrangement joins TRBV27 to TRBJ1-2; 8 bases match TRBD1. Germline V gives CDR1 MNHEY, CDR2 SMNVEV (reference sequence). After removal of 2 bases from V and 4 bases from J, the junction contained 3 bases not matched to a gene. The CDR3 totals 14 residues. This chain's CDR3 is CASSLQGASYGYTF. The CDR3 DNA follows: TGTGCCAGCAGTTTACAGGGGGCCAGCTATGGCTACACCTTC.

The chain is built from TRBV10-3 and TRBJ1-2, with TRBD1 matching over 10 bases. Germline values: CDR1 ENHRY, CDR2 SYGVKD. The CDR3 has 15 amino acids. V shed 4 bases and J 4 bases; nucleotides not matched to a gene: 6. The chain's CDR3 is CAISASTGGIYGYTF. As DNA, the CDR3 is TGTGCCATCAGTGCATCGACAGGGGGCATCTATGGCTACACCTTC.

CDR3 bases: TGCGCCAGCAGCCAGGGGGGGAACACTGAAGCTTTCTTT. As protein: CASSQGGNTEAFF. The chain links TRBV5-1 to TRBJ1-1; TRBD1 aligns across 7 bases. V gave up 4 bases and J gave up 1 base; unmatched junction bases: 1. The length of the CDR3 is 13 residues. Germline V gene sequence: CDR1 SGHRS, CDR2 YFSETQ.

The chain uses TRBV6-5 and TRBJ1-1, with D unresolved. V was clipped by 7 bases and J by 7 bases, with 13 bases between them. CDR3 length: 12 residues. CDR1 is MNHEY and CDR2 is SVGAGI in the germline V gene. The CDR3 DNA reads as TGTGCCAGCACACAGTGGGATGGTGAAGCTTTCTTT. Translating it yields CASTQWDGEAFF.

This chain uses TRBV2 with TRBJ2-2; a weak D match, TRBD2 (6 bases). This CDR3 has 14 residues. Germline loops: CDR1 SNHLY, CDR2 FYNNEI. With 7 bases removed from V and 3 bases from J, the gap between germline ends came to 12 bases. The CDR3 DNA reads as TGTGCCAGCACCCCAGGGAGGTACACCGGGGAGCTGTTTTTT. Amino acid sequence: CASTPGRYTGELFF.

This rearrangement joins TRBV9 to TRBJ2-3; no definite D call. Germline V gene sequence: CDR1 SGDLS, CDR2 YYNGEE. V was clipped by 3 bases and J by 0 bases, with 5 bases between them. The CDR3 covers 13 residues. CDR3 in DNA: TGTGCCAGCAGCGCTCTTAGCACAGATACGCAGTATTTT. Protein sequence: CASSALSTDTQYF.

V is TRBV30 and J is TRBJ2-2; tentatively, D is TRBD2 (6 bases). V was trimmed by 6 bases and J by 4 bases, leaving 15 bases between them. Germline lookup yields CDR1 GTSNPN and CDR2 SVGIG (reference sequence). The CDR3 has 14 residues. CDR3 bases: TGTGCCTGTTCCCCGGGGGTGGGCACCGGGGAGCTGTTTTTT. Translation: CACSPGVGTGELFF.

The chain's CDR3 is CASTGGVSNTQYF. DNA for the CDR3: TGTGCCAGCACTGGAGGGGTTAGTAATACGCAGTATTTT. The chain uses TRBV6-5 and TRBJ2-3; possible D gene TRBD2, 6 bases. The CDR3 extends over 13 amino acids. Germline CDR1 and CDR2: MNHEY and SVGAGI. V was pared by 7 bases and J by 7 bases, with 15 bases between.

The gene calls are TRBV4-1 and TRBJ1-5; 9 bases map to TRBD1. With V trimmed by 0 bases and J by 2 bases, 14 bases remained unmatched. Germline CDR1 reads MGHRA; CDR2 reads YSYEKL. The CDR3 spans 20 residues. CDR3 amino acids: CASSQDTPDRGLPGNQPQHF. Here the CDR3 DNA reads TGCGCCAGCAGCCAAGACACCCCGGACAGGGGCCTTCCAGGCAATCAGCCCCAGCATTTT.

This clone appeared a single time. This chain links TRBV9 with TRBJ1-4; D remains unclear. The germline V gene encodes CDR1 SGDLS and CDR2 YYNGEE. The CDR3 covers 14 residues. V lost 3 bases and J 7 bases, leaving 13 bases between the germline ends. CDR3 sequence: CASSEGFLGEKLFF. Here the CDR3 DNA reads TGTGCCAGCAGCGAAGGGTTTTTGGGTGAAAAACTGTTTTTT.

This chain joins TRBV29-1 and TRBJ2-1; TRBD1 agrees at 11 bases. Per the germline V gene, CDR1 is SQVTM and CDR2 is ANQGSEA. CDR3 length equals 17 residues. The V and J ends lost 1 base and 0 bases, in that order; junction bases with no gene match: 5. The CDR3 reads CSVEGTGGPSSYNEQFF. CDR3 DNA: TGCAGCGTTGAAGGGACAGGGGGCCCGAGCTCCTACAATGAGCAGTTCTTC.

There are a few counts of this clone. The rearrangement joins TRBV10-2 to TRBJ2-5; D ambiguous. V lost 7 bases, J lost 1 base, and 4 bases lay in between. This CDR3 has 11 residues. Germline V gene sequence: CDR1 WSHSY, CDR2 SAAADI. The CDR3 DNA is TGCGCCAGCAAGATCCAAGAGACCCAGTACTTC. It codes for CASKIQETQYF.

The chain uses TRBV12-5 and TRBJ2-3, with D hard to call. CDR1 and CDR2 from the germline V gene are LGHNT and FRNRAP. The CDR3 sequence is 15 residues long. V lost 1 base to trimming and J lost 1 base, with 9 bases between them. CDR3: CASGLEVGRTDTQYF. CDR3 nucleotides: TGTGCTAGTGGTTTGGAAGTTGGGCGCACAGATACGCAGTATTTT.

The chain recombines TRBV11-2 with TRBJ2-7; D call uncertain. This CDR3 comprises 12 residues. Per the germline V gene, CDR1 is SGHAT and CDR2 is FQNNGV. V shed 5 bases and J shed 2 bases, with 7 bases lying between them. DNA for the CDR3: TGTGCCAGCAGCATTGCAACCTACGAGCAGTACGTC. This sequence encodes CASSIATYEQYV.

As concerns this clone: Other DNA sequences in the sample encode the same CDR3. This chain joins TRBV6-2 or TRBV6-3 and TRBJ2-7; no firm D call. The CDR3 spans 13 residues. The germline V and J ends were trimmed by 0 bases and 2 bases, with 5 bases remaining between them. Germline CDR1 and CDR2: MNHEY and SVGEGT. CDR3 sequence: CASSYSGAYEQYF. In DNA, the CDR3 is TGTGCCAGCAGTTACTCGGGCGCCTACGAGCAGTACTTC.